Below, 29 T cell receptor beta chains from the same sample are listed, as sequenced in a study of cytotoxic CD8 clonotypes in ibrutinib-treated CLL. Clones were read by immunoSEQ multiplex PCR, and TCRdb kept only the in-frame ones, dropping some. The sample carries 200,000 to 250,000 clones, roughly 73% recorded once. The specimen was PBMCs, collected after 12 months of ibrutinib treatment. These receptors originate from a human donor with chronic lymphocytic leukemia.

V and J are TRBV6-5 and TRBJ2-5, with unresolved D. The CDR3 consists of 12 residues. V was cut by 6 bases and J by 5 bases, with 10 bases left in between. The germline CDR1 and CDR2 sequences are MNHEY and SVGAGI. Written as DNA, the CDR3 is TGTGCCAGCAGGTCGCCCGACGAGACCCAGTACTTC. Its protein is CASRSPDETQYF.

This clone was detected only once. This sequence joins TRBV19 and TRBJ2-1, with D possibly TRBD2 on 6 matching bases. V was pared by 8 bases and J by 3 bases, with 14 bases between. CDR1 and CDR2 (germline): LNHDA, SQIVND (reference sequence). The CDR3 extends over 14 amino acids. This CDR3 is CASGRAGDYNEQFF. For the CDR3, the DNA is TGTGCCAGTGGAAGAGCGGGTGACTACAATGAGCAGTTCTTC.

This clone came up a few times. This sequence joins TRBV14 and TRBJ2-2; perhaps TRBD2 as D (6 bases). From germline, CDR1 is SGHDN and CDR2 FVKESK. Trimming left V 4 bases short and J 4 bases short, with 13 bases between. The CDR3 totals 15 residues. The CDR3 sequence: CASSRVSGATGELFF. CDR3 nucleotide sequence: TGTGCCAGCAGCCGGGTCTCGGGAGCCACCGGGGAGCTGTTTTTT. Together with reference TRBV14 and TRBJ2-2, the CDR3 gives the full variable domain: EAGVTQFPSHSVIEKGQTVTLRCDPISGHDNLYWYRRVMGKEIKFLLHFVKESKQDESGMPNNRFLAERTGGTYSTLKVQPAELEDSGVYFCASSRVSGATGELFFGEGSRLTVL.

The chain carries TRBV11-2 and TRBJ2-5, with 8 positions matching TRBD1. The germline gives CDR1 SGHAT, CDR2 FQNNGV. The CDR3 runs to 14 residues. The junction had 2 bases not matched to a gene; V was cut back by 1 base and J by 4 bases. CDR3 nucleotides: TGTGCCAGCAGCTTAGGACAGGGGTCAGAGACCCAGTACTTC. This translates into CASSLGQGSETQYF.

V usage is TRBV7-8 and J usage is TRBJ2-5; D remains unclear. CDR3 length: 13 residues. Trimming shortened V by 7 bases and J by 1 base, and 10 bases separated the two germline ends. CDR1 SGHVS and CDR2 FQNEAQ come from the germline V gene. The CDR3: CASMGPGQETQYF. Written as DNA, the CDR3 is TGTGCCAGCATGGGCCCCGGCCAAGAGACCCAGTACTTC.

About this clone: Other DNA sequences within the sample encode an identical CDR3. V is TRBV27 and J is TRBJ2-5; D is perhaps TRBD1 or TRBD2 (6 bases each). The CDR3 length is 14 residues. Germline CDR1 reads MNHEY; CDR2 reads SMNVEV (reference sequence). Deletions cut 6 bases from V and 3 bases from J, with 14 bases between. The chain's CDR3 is CASSPTGAEETQYF. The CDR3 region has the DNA TGTGCCAGCAGCCCCACGGGGGCCGAAGAGACCCAGTACTTC.

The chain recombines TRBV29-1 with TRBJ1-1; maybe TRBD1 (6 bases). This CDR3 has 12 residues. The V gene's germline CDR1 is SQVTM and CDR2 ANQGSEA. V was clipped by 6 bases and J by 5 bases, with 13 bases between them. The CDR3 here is CSVEGGRTEAFF. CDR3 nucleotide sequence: TGCAGCGTGGAGGGGGGGAGAACTGAAGCTTTCTTT.

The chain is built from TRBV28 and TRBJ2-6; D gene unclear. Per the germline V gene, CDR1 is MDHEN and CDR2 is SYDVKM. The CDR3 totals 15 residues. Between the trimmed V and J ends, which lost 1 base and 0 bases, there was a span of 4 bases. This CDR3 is CASSLFASGANVLTF. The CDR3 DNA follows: TGTGCCAGCAGTTTATTTGCCTCTGGGGCCAACGTCCTGACTTTC.

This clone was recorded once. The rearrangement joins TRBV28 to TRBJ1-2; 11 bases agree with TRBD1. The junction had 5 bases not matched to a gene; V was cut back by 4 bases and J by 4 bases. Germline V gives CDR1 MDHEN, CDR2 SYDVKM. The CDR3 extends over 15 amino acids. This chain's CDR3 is CASSSGQGVSYGYTF. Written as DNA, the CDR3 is TGTGCCAGCAGTTCGGGACAGGGGGTGTCCTATGGCTACACCTTC.

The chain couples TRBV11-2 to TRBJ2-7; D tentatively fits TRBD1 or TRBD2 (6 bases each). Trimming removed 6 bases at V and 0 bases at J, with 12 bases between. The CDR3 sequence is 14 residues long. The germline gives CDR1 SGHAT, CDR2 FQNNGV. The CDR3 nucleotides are TGTGCCAGCAGGGCGGGACACAGCTCCTACGAGCAGTACTTC. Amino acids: CASRAGHSSYEQYF.

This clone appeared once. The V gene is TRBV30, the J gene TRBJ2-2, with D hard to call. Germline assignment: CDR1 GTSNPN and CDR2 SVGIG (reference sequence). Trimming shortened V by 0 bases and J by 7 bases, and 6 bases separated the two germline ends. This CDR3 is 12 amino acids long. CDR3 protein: CAWSVGIGELFF. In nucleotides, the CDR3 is TGTGCCTGGAGTGTAGGAATCGGGGAGCTGTTTTTT.

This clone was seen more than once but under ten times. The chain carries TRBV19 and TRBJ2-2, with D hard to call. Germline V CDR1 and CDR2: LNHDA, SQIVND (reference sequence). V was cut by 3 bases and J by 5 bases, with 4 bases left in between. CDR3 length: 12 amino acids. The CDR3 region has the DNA TGTGCCAGTAGTATCCAAACCGGGGAGCTGTTTTTT. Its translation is CASSIQTGELFF.

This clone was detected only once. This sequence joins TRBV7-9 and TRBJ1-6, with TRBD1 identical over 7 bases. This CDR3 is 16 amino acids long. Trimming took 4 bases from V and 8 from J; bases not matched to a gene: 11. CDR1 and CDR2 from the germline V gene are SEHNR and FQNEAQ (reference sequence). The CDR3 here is CASSSPLGGRDSPLHF. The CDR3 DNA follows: TGTGCCAGCAGCTCCCCTTTAGGGGGCAGGGATTCACCCCTCCACTTT.

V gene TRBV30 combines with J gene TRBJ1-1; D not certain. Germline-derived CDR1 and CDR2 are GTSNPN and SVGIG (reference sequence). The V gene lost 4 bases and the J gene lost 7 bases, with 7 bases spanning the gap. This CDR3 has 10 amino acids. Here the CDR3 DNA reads TGTGCCTGGATTGGTCTTGAAGCTTTCTTT. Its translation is CAWIGLEAFF.

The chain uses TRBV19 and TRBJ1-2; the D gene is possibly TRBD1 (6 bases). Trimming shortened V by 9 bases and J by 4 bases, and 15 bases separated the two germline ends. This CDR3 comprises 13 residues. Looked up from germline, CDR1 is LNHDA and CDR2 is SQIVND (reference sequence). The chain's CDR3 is CASGDQGTYGYTF. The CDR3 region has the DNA TGTGCCAGCGGGGATCAGGGGACCTATGGCTACACCTTC.

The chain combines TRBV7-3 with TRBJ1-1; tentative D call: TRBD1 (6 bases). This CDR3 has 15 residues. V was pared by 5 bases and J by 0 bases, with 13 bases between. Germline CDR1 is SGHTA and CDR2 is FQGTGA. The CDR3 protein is CASSPGGIMNTEAFF. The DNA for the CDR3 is TGTGCCAGCAGCCCCGGGGGCATTATGAACACTGAAGCTTTCTTT.

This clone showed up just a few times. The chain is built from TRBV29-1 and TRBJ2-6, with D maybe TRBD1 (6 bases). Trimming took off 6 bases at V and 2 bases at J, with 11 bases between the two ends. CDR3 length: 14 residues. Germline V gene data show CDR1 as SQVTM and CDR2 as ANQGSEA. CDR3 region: CSVQGRAGANVLTF. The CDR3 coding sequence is TGCAGCGTACAGGGTCGGGCTGGGGCCAACGTCCTGACTTTC.

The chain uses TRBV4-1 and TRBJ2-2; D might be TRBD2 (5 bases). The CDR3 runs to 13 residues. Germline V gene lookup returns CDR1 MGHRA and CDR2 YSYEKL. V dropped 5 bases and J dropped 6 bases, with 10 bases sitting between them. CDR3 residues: CASSSIGAGELFF. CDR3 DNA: TGCGCCAGCAGCTCCATCGGGGCCGGGGAGCTGTTTTTT.

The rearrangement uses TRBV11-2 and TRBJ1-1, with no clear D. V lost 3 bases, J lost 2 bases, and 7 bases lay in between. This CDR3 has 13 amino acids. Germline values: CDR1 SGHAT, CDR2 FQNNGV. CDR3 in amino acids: CASSFRSNTEAFF. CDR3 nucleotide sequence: TGTGCCAGCAGCTTTCGCTCCAACACTGAAGCTTTCTTT.

The CDR3 DNA follows: TGTGCCACCGGACAGGGGGTAGTCGATACGCAGTATTTT. It translates to CATGQGVVDTQYF. The chain couples TRBV6-1 to TRBJ2-3; 10 bases line up with TRBD1. V lost 10 bases, J lost 6 bases, and 7 bases stayed unmatched. The germline gives CDR1 MNHNS, CDR2 SASEGT. The CDR3 sequence is 13 residues long.

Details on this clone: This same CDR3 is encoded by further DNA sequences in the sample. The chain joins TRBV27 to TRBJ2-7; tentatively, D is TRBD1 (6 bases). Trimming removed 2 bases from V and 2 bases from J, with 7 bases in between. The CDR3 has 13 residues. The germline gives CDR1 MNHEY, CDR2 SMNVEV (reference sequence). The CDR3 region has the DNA TGTGCCAGCAGTTTAGGACAGACCTACGAGCAGTACTTC. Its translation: CASSLGQTYEQYF.

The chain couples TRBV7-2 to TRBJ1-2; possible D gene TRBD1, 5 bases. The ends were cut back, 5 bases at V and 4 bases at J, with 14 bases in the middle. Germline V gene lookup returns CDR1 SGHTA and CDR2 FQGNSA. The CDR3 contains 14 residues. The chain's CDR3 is CASSLTPGGYGYTF. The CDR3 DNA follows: TGTGCCAGCAGCCTCACCCCGGGGGGCTATGGCTACACCTTC.

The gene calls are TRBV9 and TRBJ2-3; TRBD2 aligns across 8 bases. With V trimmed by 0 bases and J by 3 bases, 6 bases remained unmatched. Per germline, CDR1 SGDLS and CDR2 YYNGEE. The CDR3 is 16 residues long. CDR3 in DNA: TGTGCCAGCAGCGTAGCCCCGGGGGGGCGGACAGATACGCAGTATTTT. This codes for CASSVAPGGRTDTQYF.

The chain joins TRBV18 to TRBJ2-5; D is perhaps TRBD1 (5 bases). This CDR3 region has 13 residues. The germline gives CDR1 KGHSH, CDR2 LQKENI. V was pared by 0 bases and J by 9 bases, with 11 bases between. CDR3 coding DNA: TGTGCCAGCTCACCACCGTCGGCCAGGGCCCAGTACTTC. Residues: CASSPPSARAQYF.

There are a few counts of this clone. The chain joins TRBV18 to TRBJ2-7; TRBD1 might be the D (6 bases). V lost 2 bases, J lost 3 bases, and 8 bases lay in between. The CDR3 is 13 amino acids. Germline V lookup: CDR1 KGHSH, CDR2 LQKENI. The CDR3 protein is CASSPKTGYEQYF. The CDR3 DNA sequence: TGTGCCAGCTCACCAAAGACAGGCTACGAGCAGTACTTC.

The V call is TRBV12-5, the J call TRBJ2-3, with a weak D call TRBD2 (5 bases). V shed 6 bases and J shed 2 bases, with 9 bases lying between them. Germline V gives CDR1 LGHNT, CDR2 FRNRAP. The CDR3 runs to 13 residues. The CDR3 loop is CASGFSDTDTQYF. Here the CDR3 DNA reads TGTGCTAGTGGATTTAGCGACACAGATACGCAGTATTTT.

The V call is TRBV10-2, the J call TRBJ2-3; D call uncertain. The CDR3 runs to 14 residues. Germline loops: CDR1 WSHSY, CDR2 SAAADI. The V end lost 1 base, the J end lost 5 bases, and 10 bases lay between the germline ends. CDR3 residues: CASSEFSNIDTQYF. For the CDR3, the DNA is TGCGCCAGCAGTGAGTTTAGCAATATAGATACGCAGTATTTT.

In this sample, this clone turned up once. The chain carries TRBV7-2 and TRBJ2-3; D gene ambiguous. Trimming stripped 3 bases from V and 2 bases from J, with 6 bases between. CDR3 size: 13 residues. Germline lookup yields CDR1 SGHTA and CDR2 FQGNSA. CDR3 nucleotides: TGTGCCAGCAGCTTCCGGCTCACAGATACGCAGTATTTT. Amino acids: CASSFRLTDTQYF.

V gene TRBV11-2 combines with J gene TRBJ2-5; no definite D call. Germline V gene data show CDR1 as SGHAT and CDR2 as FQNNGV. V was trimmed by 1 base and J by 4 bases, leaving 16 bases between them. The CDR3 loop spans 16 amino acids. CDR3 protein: CASSLGSRSRRETQYF. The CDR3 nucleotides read TGTGCCAGCAGCTTAGGGTCCCGGAGCAGACGAGAGACCCAGTACTTC.